Below, 20 T cell receptor beta chains from the same sample are listed, as sequenced in a study of patients and donors after allogeneic stem cell transplantation. TCRdb reprocessed the RT-PCR reads via MiXCR and lists one record per CDR3 protein. This table holds 800,000 to 1,000,000 distinct CDR3 sequences, over 15% found once. What was sequenced was blood, either unsorted or a sorted T cell fraction (not recorded which). These receptors all come from a human donor who was either an allogeneic HSCT recipient or a stem cell or donor lymphocyte infusion donor (not recorded which). It is not recorded whose cells these are; they may come from a transplant donor.

The chain is built from TRBV20-1 and TRBJ2-5, with D perhaps given as TRBD1 or TRBD2 (6 bases each). Germline V gene data show CDR1 as DFQATT and CDR2 as SNEGSKA (reference sequence). The CDR3 runs 11 residues. V lost 6 bases and J lost 5, with 10 bases in between. Here the CDR3 reads CSADGGETQYF. The CDR3 region has the DNA TGCAGTGCGGACGGGGGCGAGACCCAGTACTTC.

The chain has TRBV10-3 and TRBJ2-1; the D gene is possibly TRBD2 (5 bases). The CDR3 has 13 amino acids. CDR1 is ENHRY and CDR2 is SYGVKD in the germline V gene. Trimming took off 3 bases at V and 4 bases at J, with 7 bases between the two ends. CDR3 nucleotide sequence: TGTGCCATCAGTGACCCGGGATACAATGAGCAGTTCTTC. Encoded protein: CAISDPGYNEQFF.

This clonotype was detected ten times or more. The chain combines TRBV12-3 or TRBV12-4 with TRBJ2-3, with TRBD2 matching 11 bases. The CDR3 totals 16 residues. With V trimmed by 5 bases and J by 0 bases, 4 bases remained unmatched. The CDR3 here is CASSPTSGESTDTQYF. CDR3 nucleotide sequence: TGTGCCAGCAGTCCGACTAGCGGGGAAAGCACAGATACGCAGTATTTT.

This clonotype was found a few times. The chain has TRBV5-1 and TRBJ2-1; 8 nucleotides align to TRBD2. Trimming cost V 3 bases and J 6 bases; bases outside gene matches: 5. Germline CDR1 and CDR2: SGHRS and YFSETQ. CDR3 length equals 14 residues. The DNA of the CDR3 is TGCGCCAGCAGCTCCTCTGGACTAGCCAATGAGCAGTTCTTC. Protein product: CASSSSGLANEQFF.

The chain recombines TRBV27 with TRBJ1-5; TRBD1 might be the D (6 bases). This CDR3 is built from 16 residues. The V end was cut by 4 bases, the J end by 4 bases, with 17 bases between. CDR1 MNHEY and CDR2 SMNVEV come from the germline V gene (reference sequence). The DNA of the CDR3 is TGTGCCAGCAGTTCAACTACAGGGAGCGGGAATCAGCCCCAGCATTTT. It encodes CASSSTTGSGNQPQHF.

The table lists this clonotype with a few counts. This chain joins TRBV9 and TRBJ1-6; D ambiguous. The germline CDR1 and CDR2 sequences are SGDLS and YYNGEE. The CDR3 covers 13 residues. V was shortened by 4 bases and J by 13 bases, with 15 bases between the two germline ends. DNA of the CDR3: TGTGCCAGCAGCCTCGACTCGTTTTCGCCCCTCCACTTT. Amino acid sequence: CASSLDSFSPLHF.

This clonotype has only a few counts. V usage is TRBV27 and J usage is TRBJ2-5, with a weak D call TRBD1 (5 bases). The CDR3 loop spans 14 amino acids. Germline assignment: CDR1 MNHEY and CDR2 SMNVEV (reference sequence). The V end lost 3 bases, the J end lost 2 bases, and 10 bases lay between the germline ends. The DNA for the CDR3 is TGTGCCAGCAGTTTCTTGCCAGGGCAAGAGACCCAGTACTTC. This gives the protein CASSFLPGQETQYF.

The J gene is TRBJ2-3, the V gene TRBV6-1; a possible D gene is TRBD1 (5 bases). The germline V gene encodes CDR1 MNHNS and CDR2 SASEGT. This CDR3 is built from 15 residues. V shed 6 bases and J shed 1 base, with 14 bases lying between them. The CDR3 region is CASRGVPLGTDTQYF. For the CDR3, the DNA is TGTGCCAGCAGAGGGGTCCCTCTGGGCACAGATACGCAGTATTTT.

This clonotype has only a few counts. The V gene is TRBV9, the J gene TRBJ2-2, with D hard to call. The V and J ends lost 0 bases and 6 bases respectively, with 9 bases between them. The germline V gene has CDR1 SGDLS and CDR2 YYNGEE. The CDR3 totals 14 residues. The chain's CDR3 is CASSVVLGSGELFF. In DNA, the CDR3 is TGTGCCAGCAGCGTAGTCTTGGGGTCCGGGGAGCTGTTTTTT. The full variable domain, its missing parts supplied by reference TRBV9 and TRBJ2-2, is DSGVTQTPKHLITATGQRVTLRCSPRSGDLSVYWYQQSLDQGLQFLIQYYNGEERAKGNILERFSAQQFPDLHSELNLSSLELGDSALYFCASSVVLGSGELFFGEGSRLTVL.

This chain uses TRBV5-6 with TRBJ2-5, with 15 positions matching TRBD2. The CDR3 spans 18 residues. Germline V gene sequence: CDR1 SGHDT, CDR2 YYEEEE. Losses at the gene ends were 2 bases for V and 0 bases for J; bases not matched to a gene: 5. CDR3: CASSFRTSGRGYQETQYF. The CDR3 DNA reads TGTGCCAGCAGCTTCCGGACTAGCGGGAGGGGGTACCAAGAGACCCAGTACTTC.

The V gene is TRBV12-3 or TRBV12-4, the J gene TRBJ2-7, with D hard to call. The CDR3 runs 12 residues. Trimming took 5 bases from V and 2 from J, leaving 7 bases between them. The CDR3 region is CASSQTTYEQYF. DNA of the CDR3: TGTGCCAGCAGTCAAACTACCTACGAGCAGTACTTC.

A few counts support this clonotype. The chain uses TRBV7-9 and TRBJ1-2; 8 bases fit TRBD1. This CDR3 has 14 amino acids. V was pared by 4 bases and J by 6 bases, with 7 bases of the junction left unmatched. CDR1 and CDR2 (germline): SEHNR, FQNEAQ (reference sequence). CDR3 sequence: CASSSFGQGNGYTF. The CDR3 nucleotides read TGTGCCAGCAGCTCGTTTGGACAGGGAAATGGCTACACCTTC. The whole variable domain, filled in from reference TRBV7-9 and TRBJ1-2, reads DTGVSQNPRHKITKRGQNVTFRCDPISEHNRLYWYRQTLGQGPEFLTYFQNEAQLEKSRLLSDRFSAERPKGSFSTLEIQRTEQGDSAMYLCASSSFGQGNGYTFGSGTRLTVV.

In this sample, this clonotype turned up a few times. The CDR3 nucleotides read TGTGCCAGCAGTTTATGGCTCGGGGGACTAGCGGGGGCAAGCTCCTACAATGAGCAGTTCTTC. Residues: CASSLWLGGLAGASSYNEQFF. V is TRBV12-3 or TRBV12-4 and J is TRBJ2-1; 14 bases map to TRBD2. The CDR3 loop spans 21 amino acids. J was trimmed by 0 bases and V by 2 bases; bases with no gene match: 12.

The genes are TRBV11-2 and TRBJ2-7; a possible D gene is TRBD1 (6 bases). This CDR3 region has 18 residues. V was pared by 2 bases and J by 9 bases, with 29 bases between. Germline V lookup: CDR1 SGHAT, CDR2 FQNNGV. CDR3 bases: TGTGCCAGCAGCTTAATGGGCTTCGGGGAACCCACAGGGTTAGGGCAGTACTTC. Translated, it gives CASSLMGFGEPTGLGQYF.

This clonotype has at least ten counts. The chain links TRBV14 to TRBJ2-7; D is unresolved. The CDR3 spans 14 residues. Looked up from germline, CDR1 is SGHDN and CDR2 is FVKESK. The ends were cut back, 0 bases at V and 2 bases at J, with 8 bases in the middle. CDR3 loop: CASSQELATYEQYF. DNA of the CDR3: TGTGCCAGCAGCCAAGAGCTGGCGACCTACGAGCAGTACTTC.

This clonotype came up many times. V usage is TRBV9 and J usage is TRBJ1-1; the D gene is possibly TRBD1 (5 bases). The CDR3 covers 13 residues. Trimming stripped 3 bases from V and 4 bases from J, with 10 bases between. Germline V gives CDR1 SGDLS, CDR2 YYNGEE. The CDR3 DNA reads TGTGCCAGCAGCGACGGGGGGGGCACTGAAGCTTTCTTT. Translating gives CASSDGGGTEAFF.

The V call is TRBV6-1, the J call TRBJ2-3, with 12 bases fitting TRBD1. The V gene's germline CDR1 is MNHNS and CDR2 SASEGT. This CDR3 contains 13 residues. The trim removed 8 bases at V and 9 bases at J, leaving 6 bases unmatched. The CDR3 sequence: CASLGQGAHTQYF. The CDR3, as DNA: TGTGCCAGCTTGGGACAGGGGGCACACACGCAGTATTTT.

A remark on this clonotype: The germline gene is not matched at one end of the junction; a read error may be the cause. This chain uses TRBV3-1 with TRBJ2-2; 7 nucleotides align to TRBD2. From germline, CDR1 is LGHDT and CDR2 YNNKEL (reference sequence). This CDR3 is built from 16 residues. The CDR3 coding sequence is TGTGCCAGCAGTCAAGGACTAGTTTCGAACACCGGGGAGCTGTTTTTT. Protein product: CASSQGLVSNTGELFF.

The chain links TRBV6-1 to TRBJ2-1; 9 bases fit TRBD2. V trimming: 7 bases; J trimming: 6 bases; junction bases outside the gene matches: 13. There are 16 residues in the CDR3. Germline loops: CDR1 MNHNS, CDR2 SASEGT. CDR3 region: CASTPLKASGVNEQFF. The CDR3 DNA is TGTGCCAGCACCCCCCTGAAGGCTAGCGGGGTCAATGAGCAGTTCTTC.

This clonotype was seen only a few times. The genes are TRBV15 and TRBJ2-2, with 7 nucleotides matching TRBD2. CDR1 and CDR2 from the germline V gene are LNHNV and YYDKDF (reference sequence). With 3 bases clipped from V and 2 bases from J, the junction kept 6 bases outside the gene matches. CDR3 length equals 16 residues. Here the CDR3 reads CATSRGGIGNTGELFF. The CDR3 nucleotides read TGTGCCACCAGCAGGGGGGGGATCGGCAACACCGGGGAGCTGTTTTTT.